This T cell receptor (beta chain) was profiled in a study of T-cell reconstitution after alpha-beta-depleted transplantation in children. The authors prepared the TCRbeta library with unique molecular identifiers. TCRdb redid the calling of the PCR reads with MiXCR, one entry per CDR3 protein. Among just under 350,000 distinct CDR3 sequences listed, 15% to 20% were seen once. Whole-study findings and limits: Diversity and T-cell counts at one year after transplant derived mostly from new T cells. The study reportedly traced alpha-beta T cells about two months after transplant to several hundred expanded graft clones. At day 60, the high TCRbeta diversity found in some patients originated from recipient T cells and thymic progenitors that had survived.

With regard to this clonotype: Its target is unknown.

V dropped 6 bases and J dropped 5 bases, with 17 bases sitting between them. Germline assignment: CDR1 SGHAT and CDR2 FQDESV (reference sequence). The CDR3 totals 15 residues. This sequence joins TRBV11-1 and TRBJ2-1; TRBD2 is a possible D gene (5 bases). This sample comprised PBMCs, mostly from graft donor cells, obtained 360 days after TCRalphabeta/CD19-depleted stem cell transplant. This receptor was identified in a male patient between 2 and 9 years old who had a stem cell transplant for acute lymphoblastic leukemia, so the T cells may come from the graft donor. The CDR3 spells CASREGRAGHNEQFF. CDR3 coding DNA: TGTGCCAGCAGAGAGGGTCGGGCGGGTCACAATGAGCAGTTCTTC.